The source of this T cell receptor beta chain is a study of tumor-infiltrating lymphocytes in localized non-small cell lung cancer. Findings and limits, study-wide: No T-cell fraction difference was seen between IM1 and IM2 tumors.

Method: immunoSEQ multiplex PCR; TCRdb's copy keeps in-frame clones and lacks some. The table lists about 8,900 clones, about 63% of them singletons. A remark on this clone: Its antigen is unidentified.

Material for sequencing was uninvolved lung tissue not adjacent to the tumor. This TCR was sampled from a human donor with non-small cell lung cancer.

The CDR3 bases are TGCGCCAGCAGCTTGGGACAGGAGAACACTGAAGCTTTCTTT. This encodes CASSLGQENTEAFF. The genes are TRBV5-1 and TRBJ1-1; perhaps TRBD1 as D (6 bases). The CDR3 has 14 residues. Looked up from germline, CDR1 is SGHRS and CDR2 is YFSETQ. Trimming removed 0 bases at V and 1 base at J, with 7 bases between.